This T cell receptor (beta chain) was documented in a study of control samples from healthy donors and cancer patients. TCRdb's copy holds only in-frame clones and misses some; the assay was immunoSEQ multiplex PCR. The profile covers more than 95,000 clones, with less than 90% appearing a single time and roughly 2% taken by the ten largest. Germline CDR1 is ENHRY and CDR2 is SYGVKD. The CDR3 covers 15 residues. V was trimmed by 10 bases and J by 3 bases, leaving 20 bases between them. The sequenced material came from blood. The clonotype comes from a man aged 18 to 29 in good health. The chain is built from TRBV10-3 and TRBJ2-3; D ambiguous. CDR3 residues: CATLRTLSGTDTQYF. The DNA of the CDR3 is TGTGCCACATTAAGGACCCTCAGTGGAACAGATACGCAGTATTTT.